This is a list of T cell receptor beta chains from one sample in a study of Tregs in tolerant kidney transplant recipients. Clones were read by immunoSEQ multiplex PCR, and TCRdb kept only the in-frame ones, dropping some. The repertoire holds more than 75,000 clones, with approximately 93% as singletons. The sequenced sample was CD4+ T cells from blood, obtained before the transplant. The receptors were sampled from a human donor who received a combined kidney and bone marrow transplant. The CDR3 runs from the conserved cysteine through the conserved F or W. Fields, in order: D gene, V gene, clone size, J gene, CDR3 protein, CDR3 DNA. The D gene is left open where the match is weak. Some rows mark clone size as missing; the rest say once, few, many or name a class of expanded clone.

>TRBD1|TRBV11-2|-|TRBJ1-1
CASSLLGTANTEAFF
TGTGCCAGCAGCTTATTAGGGACAGCCAACACTGAAGCTTTCTTT
>TRBD1|TRBV5-1|-|TRBJ1-2
CASSLRTGGDIYGYTF
TGCGCCAGCAGCTTACGGACAGGGGGCGATATATATGGCTACACCTTC
>TRBD1|TRBV7-3|-|TRBJ1-4
CAVNPRDSLNEKLFF
TGTGCCGTCAACCCACGGGACAGCCTTAATGAAAAACTGTTTTTT
>TRBD1|TRBV18|-|TRBJ1-3
CASSPRQGGRNTIYF
TGTGCCAGCTCACCTAGACAGGGTGGAAGAAACACCATATATTTT
>-|TRBV19|-|TRBJ1-1
CASSDRPNTEAFF
TGTGCCAGTTCCGACAGGCCGAACACTGAAGCTTTCTTT
>-|TRBV10-3|-|TRBJ1-6
CAIRGQPNSPLHF
TGTGCCATCAGAGGACAGCCCAATTCACCCCTCCACTTT
>-|TRBV29-1|-|TRBJ1-1
CSAGGGDTEAFF
TGCAGCGCCGGAGGGGGGGACACTGAAGCTTTCTTT
>-|TRBV19|-|TRBJ2-7
CASSIGTYSYEQYF
TGTGCCAGTAGTATAGGGACATATTCCTACGAGCAGTACTTC
>-|TRBV11-2|-|TRBJ1-6
CASSFTGTHSPLHF
TGTGCCAGCAGCTTTACAGGGACGCATTCACCCCTCCACTTT
>TRBD2|TRBV30|-|TRBJ2-5
CAWSVASGIETQYF
TGTGCCTGGAGTGTGGCTAGCGGGATCGAGACCCAGTACTTC
>TRBD1|TRBV19|-|TRBJ1-1
CASRKTGDWDTEAFF
TGTGCCAGTAGAAAGACAGGGGATTGGGACACTGAAGCTTTCTTT
>TRBD2|TRBV18|-|TRBJ2-1
CASSSGLAGGYNEQFF
TGTGCCAGCTCATCTGGACTAGCGGGAGGCTACAATGAGCAGTTCTTC
>-|TRBV7-9|-|TRBJ1-1
CASSLAFGELNTEAFF
TGTGCCAGCAGCTTAGCGTTCGGGGAACTGAACACTGAAGCTTTCTTT
>TRBD1|TRBV25-1|few|TRBJ1-4
CASSERQGLGEKLFF
TGTGCCAGCAGTGAGAGACAGGGTTTGGGAGAAAAACTGTTTTTT
>-|TRBV4-3|once|TRBJ2-3
CASSQALSLRTDTQYF
TGCGCCAGCAGCCAAGCCCTTTCTCTACGCACAGATACGCAGTATTTT
>TRBD1|TRBV15|-|TRBJ2-1
CATSREGGQGHNEQFF
TGTGCCACCAGCAGAGAGGGGGGACAGGGCCACAATGAGCAGTTCTTC
>-|TRBV7-9|once|TRBJ2-1
CASSEGLSYNEQFF
TGTGCCAGCAGCGAGGGTCTCTCCTACAATGAGCAGTTCTTC
>TRBD1|TRBV4-1|-|TRBJ2-1
CASSQDHLFSTGVVYEQFF
TGCGCCAGCAGCCAAGATCATCTCTTCTCGACAGGGGTGGTCTATGAGCAGTTCTTC
>-|TRBV2|-|TRBJ1-5
CASSEWTELNQPQHF
TGTGCCAGCAGTGAATGGACAGAACTTAATCAGCCCCAGCATTTT
>TRBD2|TRBV29-1|-|TRBJ2-3
CSVEGTSGSASSTDTQYF
TGCAGCGTTGAAGGGACTAGCGGGTCAGCTTCTAGCACAGATACGCAGTATTTT
>TRBD1|TRBV5-1|-|TRBJ1-5
CASSHGQGNQPQHF
TGCGCCAGCAGCCACGGACAGGGGAATCAGCCCCAGCATTTT
>-|TRBV11-2|-|TRBJ2-5
CASSLKQGVPQYF
TGTGCCAGCAGCTTAAAACAGGGTGTGCCCCAGTACTTC
>-|TRBV18|-|TRBJ1-2
CASSGGPGQGDYGYTF
TGTGCCAGCTCAGGAGGACCGGGACAAGGGGACTATGGCTACACCTTC
>TRBD2|TRBV5-4|once|TRBJ2-2
CASSLGLAGGETGELFF
TGTGCCAGCAGCTTGGGGCTAGCGGGAGGGGAAACCGGGGAGCTGTTTTTT
>-|TRBV2|once|TRBJ2-7
CASSTGYYEQYF
TGTGCCAGCAGTACAGGGTACTACGAGCAGTACTTC
>-|TRBV15|-|TRBJ1-5
CATSRDRFDSRVSQPQHF
TGTGCCACCAGCAGAGATCGTTTTGACTCGCGAGTTAGTCAGCCCCAGCATTTT
>TRBD1|TRBV5-1|few|TRBJ1-2
CASSLGTGRWSGYTF
TGCGCCAGCAGCTTGGGGACAGGGAGGTGGAGTGGCTACACCTTC
>-|TRBV27|-|TRBJ1-5
CASSKTAYQPQHF
TGTGCCAGCAGTAAGACAGCCTATCAGCCCCAGCATTTT
>-|TRBV30|-|TRBJ1-2
CAWSVGLSYGYTF
TGTGCCTGGAGTGTGGGACTGAGCTATGGCTACACCTTC